This T cell receptor beta chain is drawn from a study of blood T cell repertoires in COVID-19. Study background: There were acute and convalescent COVID-19 samples, and they came from the United States, Italy and Spain. Nucleic acid was either cDNA or gDNA, and it came from T cells, B-cell-depleted T cells, or PBMCs.

Trimming at V came to 1 base and at J to 4 bases, leaving 4 bases not matched to a gene. The CDR3 is 16 residues long. Per the germline V gene, CDR1 is MNHEY and CDR2 is SMNVEV (reference sequence). Measured with immunoSEQ multiplex PCR; TCRdb has only the in-frame clones, and not every one. In the table there are 150,000 to 200,000 clones, around 74% of which are singletons. The chain is built from TRBV27 and TRBJ2-6, with TRBD2 identical over 7 bases. This TCR derives from an elderly woman with acute or convalescent COVID-19. Specimen: peripheral blood. The CDR3 reads CASSLWGGSGANVLTF. Written as DNA, the CDR3 is TGTGCCAGCAGTTTATGGGGGGGGTCCGGGGCCAACGTCCTGACTTTC.